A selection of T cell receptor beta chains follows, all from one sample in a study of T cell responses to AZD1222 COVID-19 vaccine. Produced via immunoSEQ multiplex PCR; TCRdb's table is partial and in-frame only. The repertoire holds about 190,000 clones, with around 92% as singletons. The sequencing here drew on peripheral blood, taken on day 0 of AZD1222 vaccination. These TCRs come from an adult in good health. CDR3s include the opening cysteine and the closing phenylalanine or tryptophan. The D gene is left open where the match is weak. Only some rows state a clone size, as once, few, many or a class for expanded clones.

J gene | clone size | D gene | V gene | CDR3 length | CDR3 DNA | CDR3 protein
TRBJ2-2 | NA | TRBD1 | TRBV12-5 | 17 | TGTGCTAGTGGTTTAGCGACAGGGTCTGTGCTTAGCGGGGAGCTGTTTTTT | CASGLATGSVLSGELFF
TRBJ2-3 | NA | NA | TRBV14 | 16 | TGTGCCAGCAGCCAAATGTCGGGCGGATTGGCCGATACGCAGTATTTT | CASSQMSGGLADTQYF
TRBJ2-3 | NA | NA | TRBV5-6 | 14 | TGTGCCAGCAGCTTCGGCAGAACCACAGATACGCAGTATTTT | CASSFGRTTDTQYF
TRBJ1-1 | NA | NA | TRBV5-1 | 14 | TGCGCCAGCAGCGCCCATGGTTGGAACACTGAAGCTTTCTTT | CASSAHGWNTEAFF
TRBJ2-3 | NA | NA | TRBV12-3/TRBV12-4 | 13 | TGTGCCAGCAGTTTCGGTAGCACAGATACGCAGTATTTT | CASSFGSTDTQYF
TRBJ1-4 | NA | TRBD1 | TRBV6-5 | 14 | TGTGCCAGCAGCGAGTCAGGGGGTTGGGAAAAACTGTTTTTT | CASSESGGWEKLFF
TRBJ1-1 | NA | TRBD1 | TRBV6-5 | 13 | TGTGCCAGCAGTTTCACAGGGGGCACTGAAGCTTTCTTT | CASSFTGGTEAFF
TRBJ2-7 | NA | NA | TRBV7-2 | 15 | TGTGCCAGCAGCTCCAACTCCGGGACTGGCTACGAGCAGTACTTC | CASSSNSGTGYEQYF
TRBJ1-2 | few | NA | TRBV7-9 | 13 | TGTGCCAGCAGCCGCGAGACGAGCTATGGCTACACCTTC | CASSRETSYGYTF
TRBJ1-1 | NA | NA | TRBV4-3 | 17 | TGCGCCAGCAGCCAAGAAATTGGGCTTTCGATGAACACTGAAGCTTTCTTT | CASSQEIGLSMNTEAFF
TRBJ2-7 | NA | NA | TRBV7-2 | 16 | TGTGCCAGCAGCTTAGATGTGGCAGGTTCCACCTACGAGCAGTACTTC | CASSLDVAGSTYEQYF
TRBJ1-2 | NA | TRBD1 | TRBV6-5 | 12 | TGTGCCAGTGCACAGGGGCATTTTGGCTACACCTTC | CASAQGHFGYTF
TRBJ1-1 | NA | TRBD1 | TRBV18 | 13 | TGTGCCAGCTCAAGGACAGGGGTCACTGAAGCTTTCTTT | CASSRTGVTEAFF
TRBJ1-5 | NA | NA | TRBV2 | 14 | TGTGCCAGCGGCCGTTCTTATAGCAATCAGCCCCAGCATTTT | CASGRSYSNQPQHF
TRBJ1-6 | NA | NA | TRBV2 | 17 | TGTGCCAGCAGTCACCGGGACCCGAGCTCCTATAATTCACCCCTCCACTTT | CASSHRDPSSYNSPLHF
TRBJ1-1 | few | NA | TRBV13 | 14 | TGTGCCAGCAGCTTGACCTTTCAGTACGCTGAAGCTTTCTTT | CASSLTFQYAEAFF
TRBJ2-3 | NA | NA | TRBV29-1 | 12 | TGCAGCGTTTCCGCACAGGGTTATACGCAGTATTTT | CSVSAQGYTQYF
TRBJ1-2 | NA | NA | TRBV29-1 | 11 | TGCAGCGTGGGCCAGGTCTATGGCTACACCTTC | CSVGQVYGYTF
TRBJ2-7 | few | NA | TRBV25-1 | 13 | TGTGCCAGCAGCTTGGCAGGGCTCGACGAGCAGTACTTC | CASSLAGLDEQYF
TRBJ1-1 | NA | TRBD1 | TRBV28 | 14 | TGTGCCAGCAGTTTGGGACAGGGGGGTACTGAAGCTTTCTTT | CASSLGQGGTEAFF
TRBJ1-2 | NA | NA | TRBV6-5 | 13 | TGTGCCAGCAGTTATAATCGGGGGCTGGACTACACCTTC | CASSYNRGLDYTF
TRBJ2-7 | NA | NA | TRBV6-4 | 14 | TGTGCCAGCAGTGTACACTTTGGTAGCTACGAGCAGTACTTC | CASSVHFGSYEQYF
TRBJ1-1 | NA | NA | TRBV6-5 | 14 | TGTGCCAGCAGTTCCGGGAGGCTGAACACTGAAGCTTTCTTT | CASSSGRLNTEAFF
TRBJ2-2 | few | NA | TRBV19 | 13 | TGTGCCAGTAGTATAGAGACCACCGGGGAGCTGTTTTTT | CASSIETTGELFF
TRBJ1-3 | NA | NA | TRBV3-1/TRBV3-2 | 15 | TGTGCCAGCAGCCAGACGGGACCTTCTGGAAACACCATATATTTT | CASSQTGPSGNTIYF
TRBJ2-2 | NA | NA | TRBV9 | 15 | TGTGCCAGCACGTCCGGGGGCCCCAAGGTCGGGGAGCTGTTTTTT | CASTSGGPKVGELFF
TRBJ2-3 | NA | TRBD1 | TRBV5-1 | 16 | TGCGCCAGCAGCTGGACAGGGGCGCAATTCACAGATACGCAGTATTTT | CASSWTGAQFTDTQYF
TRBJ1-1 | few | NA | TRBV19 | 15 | TGTGCCAGTAGTATTGGAGTTACCGGCGGCACTGAAGCTTTCTTT | CASSIGVTGGTEAFF
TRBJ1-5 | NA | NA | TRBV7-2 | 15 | TGTGCCAGCAGCTTGCGGGGGAATAGCAATCAGCCCCAGCATTTT | CASSLRGNSNQPQHF
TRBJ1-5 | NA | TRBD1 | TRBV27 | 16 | TGTGCCAGCAGTTTAACGGGACAGGGGGGGTATCAGCCCCAGCATTTT | CASSLTGQGGYQPQHF
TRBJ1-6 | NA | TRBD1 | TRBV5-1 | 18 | TGCGCCAGCAGCTTGGAAAAGGGGGCGCGCTCCTATAATTCACCCCTCCACTTT | CASSLEKGARSYNSPLHF
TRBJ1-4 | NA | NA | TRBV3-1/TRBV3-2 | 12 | TGTGCCAGCAGCCAAGTCGGTGAAAAACTGTTTTTT | CASSQVGEKLFF
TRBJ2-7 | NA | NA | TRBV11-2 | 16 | TGTGCCAGCAGCTTAGCTGCCGGGGGGCGGTCCTACGAGCAGTACTTC | CASSLAAGGRSYEQYF